The 18 T cell receptor beta chains presented below share a single source sample, sequenced in a study of blood T cell repertoires in COVID-19. Sequencing was performed with immunoSEQ multiplex PCR; in TCRdb, only in-frame clones are kept and a portion is missing. The table records 150,000 to 160,000 clones, 60% to 85% of them present only once. The sample comprised peripheral blood. These receptors were taken from an elderly man with acute or convalescent COVID-19.

The chain couples TRBV19 to TRBJ2-5, with TRBD1 identical over 10 bases. After removal of 7 bases from V and 5 bases from J, the junction contained 4 bases not matched to a gene. This CDR3 is 13 amino acids long. Per germline, CDR1 LNHDA and CDR2 SQIVND (reference sequence). CDR3 loop: CASTTGGWETQYF. In DNA, the CDR3 is TGTGCCAGTACGACAGGGGGCTGGGAGACCCAGTACTTC.

The V call is TRBV7-2, the J call TRBJ1-5; TRBD1 matches at 8 bases. The CDR3 has 15 residues. The J segment lost 2 bases and the V segment lost 1 base, leaving 1 base of the junction unmatched. Germline loops: CDR1 SGHTA, CDR2 FQGNSA. The CDR3 loop reads CASSLEGQGNQPQHF. As DNA, the CDR3 is TGTGCCAGCAGCTTAGAGGGACAGGGCAATCAGCCCCAGCATTTT.

This clone has just a few counts. The chain recombines TRBV5-1 with TRBJ2-1, with D perhaps TRBD1 (5 bases). Germline lookup yields CDR1 SGHRS and CDR2 YFSETQ. The V gene lost 1 base and the J gene lost 0 bases, with 14 bases spanning the gap. The CDR3 consists of 17 residues. CDR3 nucleotides: TGCGCCAGCAGCTTGAACCCCCAGACAGACTCCTACAATGAGCAGTTCTTC. Translation gives CASSLNPQTDSYNEQFF.

V is TRBV3-1 (or the pseudogene TRBV3-2) and J is TRBJ2-3; D not certain. CDR3 length: 16 amino acids. Trimming took 1 base from V and 2 from J, leaving 13 bases between them. Looked up from germline, CDR1 is LGHDT and CDR2 is YNNKEL (reference sequence). The CDR3 sequence: CASSQGSVRHTDTQYF. The CDR3 DNA follows: TGTGCCAGCAGCCAAGGCTCGGTCAGGCACACAGATACGCAGTATTTT.

V usage is TRBV7-2 and J usage is TRBJ1-6; 8 bases line up with TRBD1. J lost 9 bases, V lost 1 base, and 2 bases had no gene match. Germline V lookup: CDR1 SGHTA, CDR2 FQGNSA. CDR3 length equals 14 residues. The CDR3 sequence is CASSLGDRGSPLHF. CDR3 DNA sequence: TGTGCCAGCAGCTTAGGAGACAGGGGTTCACCCCTCCACTTT.

This clone was counted a single time. This chain links TRBV7-9 with TRBJ2-2; 9 nucleotides agree with TRBD1. This CDR3 is built from 15 residues. Germline V CDR1 and CDR2: SEHNR, FQNEAQ (reference sequence). Trimming took 3 bases from V and 4 from J; bases not matched to a gene: 3. DNA for the CDR3: TGTGCCAGCAGCTTGACAGGGGGTGTCACCGGGGAGCTGTTTTTT. This sequence encodes CASSLTGGVTGELFF.

This clone came up once. This sequence joins TRBV7-9 and TRBJ1-2; no definite D call. The V end was cut by 1 base, the J end by 8 bases, with 11 bases between. The CDR3 is 13 residues long. Germline assignment: CDR1 SEHNR and CDR2 FQNEAQ (reference sequence). The DNA for the CDR3 is TGTGCCAGCAGCTTAGTAGGCAGCGGCGGCTACACCTTC. It encodes CASSLVGSGGYTF.

A word on this clone: Other DNA variants within this sample encode the same CDR3. The rearrangement links TRBV30 to TRBJ1-1; TRBD1 agrees at 7 bases. Germline V CDR1 and CDR2: GTSNPN, SVGIG (reference sequence). CDR3 length: 14 amino acids. J lost 1 base, V lost 2 bases, and 4 bases had no gene match. The CDR3 spells CAWSPGQTNTEAFF. The CDR3 DNA is TGTGCCTGGAGTCCGGGACAGACGAACACTGAAGCTTTCTTT.

The chain recombines TRBV28 with TRBJ2-7, with 7 positions matching TRBD1. Germline CDR1 is MDHEN and CDR2 is SYDVKM. CDR3 length equals 13 residues. Trimming removed 5 bases from V and 5 bases from J; junction bases left unmatched: 6. This CDR3 reads CASSGNRGNEQYV. The DNA of the CDR3 is TGTGCCAGCAGTGGGAACAGGGGCAACGAGCAGTACGTC.

The chain links TRBV30 to TRBJ2-2; 7 positions match TRBD1. The J segment lost 1 base and the V segment lost 1 base, leaving 0 bases of the junction unmatched. Per germline, CDR1 GTSNPN and CDR2 SVGIG (reference sequence). The CDR3 runs to 14 residues. The CDR3 sequence: CAWSGQGNTGELFF. For the CDR3, the DNA is TGTGCCTGGAGTGGACAGGGGAACACCGGGGAGCTGTTTTTT.

This clone was found once. The V gene is TRBV30, the J gene TRBJ2-1, with D unresolved. CDR3 length: 12 amino acids. V was shortened by 4 bases and J by 5 bases, with 9 bases between the two germline ends. Germline CDR1 reads GTSNPN; CDR2 reads SVGIG (reference sequence). DNA for the CDR3: TGTGCCTGGAAAGAGTCGCACAATGAGCAGTTCTTC. This codes for CAWKESHNEQFF. Full variable domain (remainder filled in from reference TRBV30 and TRBJ2-1): SQTIHQWPATLVQPVGSPLSLECTVEGTSNPNLYWYRQAAGRGLQLLFYSVGIGQISSEVPQNLSASRPQDRQFILSSKKLLLSDSGFYLCAWKESHNEQFFGPGTRLTVL.

The V call is TRBV24-1, the J call TRBJ1-5; D not certain. Germline-derived CDR1 and CDR2 are KGHDR and SFDVKD. The V gene lost 5 bases and the J gene lost 0 bases, with 7 bases spanning the gap. This CDR3 comprises 14 residues. In DNA form, the CDR3 reads TGTGCCACCAGTGCGGGATCTAGCAATCAGCCCCAGCATTTT. Its protein product is CATSAGSSNQPQHF.

This clone was observed once. The chain uses TRBV7-6 and TRBJ2-5, with D possibly being TRBD1 (5 bases). Germline assignment: CDR1 SGHVS and CDR2 FNYEAQ. Trimming left V 3 bases short and J 2 bases short, with 7 bases between. This CDR3 region has 13 residues. This CDR3 is CASSLGPQETQYF. The DNA for the CDR3 is TGTGCCAGCAGCTTGGGGCCGCAAGAGACCCAGTACTTC.

The CDR3 DNA reads TGTGCCAGCAGCCAAGTAGGGGAAGAGACCCAGTACTTC. It specifies CASSQVGEETQYF. The chain has TRBV3-1 (or the pseudogene TRBV3-2) and TRBJ2-5, with a possible D match to TRBD1 (5 bases). CDR3 size: 13 residues. Germline lookup yields CDR1 LGHDT and CDR2 YNNKEL (reference sequence). The ends were cut back, 1 base at V and 3 bases at J, with 6 bases in the middle.

In its sample, this clone was seen a few times. V gene TRBV24-1 combines with J gene TRBJ2-1; tentative D call: TRBD2 (5 bases). Trimming pared 3 bases from V and 8 bases from J, leaving 10 bases between. CDR1 is KGHDR and CDR2 is SFDVKD in the germline V gene. The CDR3 consists of 13 residues. CDR3 sequence reads: CATSDIGIHEQFF. As DNA, the CDR3 is TGTGCCACCAGTGATATCGGGATCCATGAGCAGTTCTTC.

This clone was picked up one time. V usage is TRBV19 and J usage is TRBJ1-2; 7 nucleotides agree with TRBD1. CDR3 length: 15 amino acids. From germline, CDR1 is LNHDA and CDR2 SQIVND (reference sequence). Germline trimming cut 4 bases from V and 5 bases from J; bases unmatched to any gene: 10. This chain's CDR3 is CASSRGQASGYGYTF. The CDR3 DNA is TGTGCCAGTAGTAGAGGACAGGCTTCGGGGTATGGCTACACCTTC.

The gene calls are TRBV7-2 and TRBJ1-1; D might be TRBD1 (5 bases). V was shortened by 4 bases and J by 1 base, with 19 bases between the two germline ends. The length of the CDR3 is 17 residues. Germline V CDR1 and CDR2: SGHTA, FQGNSA. The CDR3 is CASSSWSGSLWNTEAFF. DNA of the CDR3: TGTGCCAGCAGCTCCTGGTCAGGGTCCCTTTGGAACACTGAAGCTTTCTTT.

This clone was recorded once. The chain couples TRBV7-8 to TRBJ1-2, with D perhaps matching TRBD1 (5 bases). Germline V CDR1 and CDR2: SGHVS, FQNEAQ. Trimming stripped 5 bases from V and 4 bases from J, with 8 bases between. The CDR3 sequence is 12 residues long. The CDR3 DNA is TGTGCCAGCAGCCCTGACAGCTATGGCTACACCTTC. Protein: CASSPDSYGYTF.